Following are 20 T cell receptor beta chains from one sample sequenced in a study of molecular identifiers for immune sequencing clone quantification. TCRdb redid the calling of the PCR reads with MiXCR, one entry per CDR3 protein. The table shows about 8,300 distinct CDR3 sequences, with 33% occurring only once. The specimen was naive CD8+ T cells from blood, with Jurkat cell RNA spiked in. Subset: FACS-sorted CD8+CD4-CCR7+CD45RA+ naive T cells. All receptors derive from a human donor in good health. Some libraries in this study had Jurkat cell RNA spiked in.

The J gene is TRBJ2-5, the V gene TRBV10-2; 11 nucleotides agree with TRBD2. The V and J ends lost 5 bases and 1 base, in that order; junction bases with no gene match: 6. Per the germline V gene, CDR1 is WSHSY and CDR2 is SAAADI. This CDR3 has 16 residues. The DNA for the CDR3 is TGCGCCAGCAGTCAGGGACTAGCGGAGTTCCAAGAGACCCAGTACTTC. As protein: CASSQGLAEFQETQYF.

J is TRBJ2-3 and V is TRBV6-1, with D unclear. Trimming left V 7 bases short and J 2 bases short, with 13 bases between. From germline, CDR1 is MNHNS and CDR2 SASEGT. The CDR3 sequence is 14 residues long. The CDR3 sequence: CASNLDATTDTQYF. The CDR3 DNA reads TGTGCCAGCAACCTGGACGCTACCACAGATACGCAGTATTTT.

The rearrangement uses TRBV7-9 and TRBJ2-5; TRBD1 aligns across 7 bases. Germline V CDR1 and CDR2: SEHNR, FQNEAQ (reference sequence). Trimming at V came to 11 bases and at J to 5 bases, leaving 8 bases not matched to a gene. CDR3 length: 12 residues. DNA of the CDR3: TGTGCCGGTATGACAGGGTCCGAGACCCAGTACTTC. It codes for CAGMTGSETQYF. The full variable domain, its missing parts supplied by reference TRBV7-9 and TRBJ2-5, is DTGVSQNPRHKITKRGQNVTFRCDPISEHNRLYWYRQTLGQGPEFLTYFQNEAQLEKSRLLSDRFSAERPKGSFSTLEIQRTEQGDSAMYLCAGMTGSETQYFGPGTRLLVL.

In its sample, this clonotype was seen a few times. The CDR3 sequence: CASSLGLTGELFF. The CDR3 bases are TGTGCCAGCAGCTTGGGGTTGACCGGGGAGCTGTTTTTT. This sequence joins TRBV5-6 and TRBJ2-2; D ambiguous. The germline V and J ends were trimmed by 0 bases and 5 bases, with 5 bases remaining between them. CDR3 size: 13 residues. Germline lookup yields CDR1 SGHDT and CDR2 YYEEEE.

The chain is built from TRBV23-1 and TRBJ2-5, with 13 bases lining up with TRBD2. TRBV23-1 is an open reading frame, and its role is uncertain. After removal of 3 bases from V and 0 bases from J, the junction contained 7 bases not matched to a gene. The CDR3 is made up of 18 amino acids. CDR3 sequence reads: CASSHHGTSGDYQETQYF. The CDR3 region has the DNA TGCGCCAGCAGTCATCACGGGACTAGCGGGGACTACCAAGAGACCCAGTACTTC.

This clonotype has a handful of counts. This rearrangement joins TRBV20-1 to TRBJ2-3; D assignment may be TRBD1 or TRBD2 (5 bases each). In germline, CDR1 is DFQATT, CDR2 SNEGSKA (reference sequence). Between the trimmed V and J ends, which lost 3 bases and 4 bases, there was a span of 17 bases. The CDR3 consists of 15 residues. The CDR3, as DNA: TGCAGTGCTAGCGGGGCTGGGAAACGGGCAGATACGCAGTATTTT. It translates to CSASGAGKRADTQYF.

Points on this clonotype: Because the CDR3 is missing its conserved closing phenylalanine or tryptophan, this is likely a read error. V usage is TRBV11-1 and J usage is TRBJ2-7, with D maybe TRBD1 (6 bases). Deletions cut 1 base from V and 2 bases from J, with 15 bases between. This CDR3 contains 16 residues. The germline V gene encodes CDR1 SGHAT and CDR2 FQDESV (reference sequence). The CDR3 DNA is TGTGCCAGCAGCTTAGGGACGTCGGACAGTCCCTACGAGCAGTACATC. It is translated as CASSLGTSDSPYEQYI.

In regard to this clonotype: Because it lacks the conserved phenylalanine or tryptophan at the end, this CDR3 is likely a read error. This rearrangement joins TRBV7-2 to TRBJ2-1; 7 bases are shared with TRBD1. CDR3 length: 15 residues. Germline values: CDR1 SGHTA, CDR2 FQGNSA. The V and J ends lost 4 bases and 8 bases, in that order; junction bases with no gene match: 11. The CDR3 spells CASSWGPQGGDEQFL. The CDR3, as DNA: TGTGCCAGCAGCTGGGGGCCCCAAGGGGGCGATGAGCAGTTCCTC.

This clonotype is termed medium-sized. The gene calls are TRBV27 and TRBJ2-5; 8 bases fit TRBD1. Looked up from germline, CDR1 is MNHEY and CDR2 is SMNVEV (reference sequence). CDR3 length: 15 residues. The V and J ends lost 3 bases and 1 base, in that order; junction bases with no gene match: 4. CDR3 in DNA: TGTGCCAGCAGTTTGGGGACAGGAGTCCAAGAGACCCAGTACTTC. Translation gives CASSLGTGVQETQYF.

This rearrangement joins TRBV27 to TRBJ2-7; D might be TRBD2 (5 bases). The germline V gene encodes CDR1 MNHEY and CDR2 SMNVEV (reference sequence). Trimming removed 6 bases from V and 5 bases from J, with 14 bases in between. This CDR3 comprises 13 residues. CDR3 bases: TGTGCCAGCAGGGACTCTCCCGAGGACGAGCAGTACTTC. Translated, it gives CASRDSPEDEQYF.

This sequence joins TRBV12-3 or TRBV12-4 and TRBJ1-5; D gene ambiguous. The CDR3 sequence is 12 residues long. V was shortened by 6 bases and J by 9 bases, with 12 bases between the two germline ends. The CDR3 DNA follows: TGTGCCAGCAGAACTATGTCAGGGCCCCAGCATTTT. Its protein product is CASRTMSGPQHF.

This chain joins TRBV11-2 and TRBJ2-3; 8 nucleotides agree with TRBD2. Germline V gene lookup returns CDR1 SGHAT and CDR2 FQNNGV. Trimming removed 4 bases from V and 1 base from J; junction bases left unmatched: 4. The CDR3 sequence is 15 residues long. The DNA for the CDR3 is TGTGCCAGCAGCTACAAAGCGGGAGGCACAGATACGCAGTATTTT. It yields the protein CASSYKAGGTDTQYF.

The chain employs TRBV7-9 and TRBJ2-4; no reliable D call. This CDR3 contains 15 residues. V lost 5 bases and J 2 bases, leaving 13 bases between the germline ends. The germline V gene encodes CDR1 SEHNR and CDR2 FQNEAQ (reference sequence). In DNA form, the CDR3 reads TGTGCCAGCAGCCACCCCACAGCCTCCAAAAACATTCAGTACTTC. Its translation: CASSHPTASKNIQYF.

Notes on this clonotype: This CDR3 fails to terminate in the conserved phenylalanine or tryptophan, so it likely reflects a read error. The rearrangement joins TRBV27 to TRBJ2-5; perhaps TRBD2 as D (5 bases). Trimming pared 0 bases from V and 4 bases from J, leaving 18 bases between. The CDR3 is 17 amino acids. Per germline, CDR1 MNHEY and CDR2 SMNVEV (reference sequence). The chain's CDR3 is CASSLSAGTVFTETQYI. CDR3 nucleotides: TGTGCCAGCAGTTTATCGGCGGGTACAGTTTTTACAGAGACCCAGTACATC.

This clonotype is a singleton in its sample. This may come from a read error, since a much larger clone is one base off. The chain employs TRBV29-1 and TRBJ1-4; no clear D. Germline V gene lookup returns CDR1 SQVTM and CDR2 ANQGSEA. V was shortened by 6 bases and J by 7 bases, with 15 bases between the two germline ends. This CDR3 has 13 amino acids. The CDR3 nucleotides read TGCAGCGTCATCGAGGGTTCGGTTGAAAAACTGTTTTTT. It specifies CSVIEGSVEKLFF.

A few counts support this clonotype. The chain couples TRBV4-1 to TRBJ1-5, with D maybe TRBD1 (6 bases). The CDR3 runs to 17 residues. Germline-derived CDR1 and CDR2 are MGHRA and YSYEKL. V gave up 1 base and J gave up 0 bases, with 13 bases separating them. As DNA, the CDR3 is TGCGCCAGCAGCCAAGTCAGAGCAGGGGTTAGCAATCAGCCCCAGCATTTT. Protein product: CASSQVRAGVSNQPQHF.

This chain's CDR3 is CASSMTGRADTQYF. As DNA, the CDR3 is TGTGCCAGCAGCATGACAGGGAGGGCAGATACGCAGTATTTT. V usage is TRBV5-6 and J usage is TRBJ2-3, with D perhaps assigned TRBD1 or TRBD2 (7 bases each). V lost 4 bases, J lost 4 bases, and 13 bases lay in between. The germline gives CDR1 SGHDT, CDR2 YYEEEE. CDR3 length: 14 amino acids.

Concerning this clonotype itself: It is likely a read error, because the conserved phenylalanine at the end of the CDR3 is missing. The V call is TRBV4-1, the J call TRBJ2-1; D unresolved. CDR3 size: 12 residues. Trimming pared 5 bases from V and 3 bases from J, leaving 5 bases between. Germline lookup yields CDR1 MGHRA and CDR2 YSYEKL. The CDR3 DNA follows: TGCGCCAGCAGCGCCGACTACAATGAGCAGTTCTAC. Translation: CASSADYNEQFY.

This rearrangement joins TRBV6-2 or TRBV6-3 to TRBJ2-1; D is ambiguous. Germline lookup yields CDR1 MNHEY and CDR2 SVGEGT. CDR3 size: 12 residues. V lost 6 bases and J 10 bases, leaving 13 bases between the germline ends. In DNA, the CDR3 is TGTGCCAGCAGGTACATGGGGAAAGAGCAGTTCTTC. It yields the protein CASRYMGKEQFF.

A word on this clonotype: A single base separates this from a much larger clone, so it may be a read error. This chain uses TRBV7-6 with TRBJ2-3; no clear D gene. Germline V gene data show CDR1 as SGHVS and CDR2 as FNYEAQ. The CDR3 contains 14 residues. In nucleotides, the CDR3 is TGTGCCAGCAGCATAGCCTCTAGCACAGATACGCAGTATTTT. It codes for CASSIASSTDTQYF.